Sequencing of this T cell receptor beta chain was carried out in a study of T cells in Graves' hyperthyroidism and ophthalmopathy. As for the study in general: Specimen type is peripheral blood, collected at initial diagnosis prior to any treatment. Findings of the study overall: Most expanded thyroid clonotypes above 0.001 recurred in blood.

This clonotype appeared many times. Its antigen is not known. Using RNA transcripts as the source, TCR beta CDR3 regions were amplified. First-round RT-PCR of the TCR CDR3 relied on the HTBI primer set. TCRdb re-called the multiplex PCR reads with MiXCR, one entry per CDR3 protein. The table has 800,000 or so distinct CDR3 sequences, more than 30% seen once. The ends lost 4 bases at V and 4 bases at J; junction bases unmatched: 5. The CDR3 sequence is 15 residues long. Patients aged 18 to 65 with hyperthyroidism were newly diagnosed, with duration under 2 months. The diagnostic basis comprised clinical symptoms, serum thyroxine and TRAb, thyroid ultrasound and orbital computed tomography.

The source is a man aged 18 to 30 with Graves' hyperthyroidism. The sequenced sample was blood. This chain uses TRBV12-3 or TRBV12-4 with TRBJ1-4; 8 nucleotides align to TRBD1. CDR3 in amino acids: CASSSGTGINEKLFF. The CDR3 DNA sequence: TGTGCCAGCAGTTCCGGGACAGGCATTAATGAAAAACTGTTTTTT.